The 5 T cell receptor beta chains presented below share a single source sample, sequenced in a study of T cells after posttransplantation cyclophosphamide. Assay: immunoSEQ multiplex PCR; the TCRdb copy retains only in-frame clones and omits some. The table lists some 43,000 clones, with no singletons. Specimen: PBMCs. The receptors derive from a man in his forties in good health, CMV-negative, and a related stem cell transplant donor.

This clone was counted many times. This chain connects TRBV10-3 to TRBJ2-3; the match to TRBD2 covers 14 bases. The germline V gene has CDR1 ENHRY and CDR2 SYGVKD. V was clipped by 10 bases and J by 3 bases; unmatched bases: 6. The CDR3 totals 15 residues. CDR3 loop: CATTGTSGSTDTQYF. CDR3 nucleotides: TGTGCCACGACCGGGACTAGCGGGAGTACAGATACGCAGTATTTT.

This clone was seen many times. CDR3 amino acids: CASSSNGRSTDTQYF. In DNA, the CDR3 is TGTGCCAGCAGTTCAAACGGGAGGTCCACAGATACGCAGTATTTT. The genes are TRBV6-9 and TRBJ2-3; 7 bases line up with TRBD2. CDR3 length: 15 amino acids. Germline V gives CDR1 MNHGY, CDR2 SVAAGI. J lost 2 bases, V lost 4 bases, and 6 bases had no gene match.

This clone was seen at least ten times. The chain recombines TRBV9 with TRBJ2-3, with no clear D. V was pared by 0 bases and J by 2 bases, with 10 bases between. There are 15 residues in the CDR3. CDR1 is SGDLS and CDR2 is YYNGEE in the germline V gene. DNA for the CDR3: TGTGCCAGCAGCGTAGCAAGCTATTCCACAGATACGCAGTATTTT. As protein: CASSVASYSTDTQYF.

This clone was counted ten times or more. The chain is built from TRBV2 and TRBJ1-4; a possible D gene is TRBD1 (6 bases). This CDR3 region has 14 residues. Germline CDR1 is SNHLY and CDR2 is FYNNEI. V lost 6 bases and J 5 bases, leaving 13 bases between the germline ends. CDR3 loop: CASSLGQRNEKLFF. The CDR3 nucleotides are TGTGCCAGCAGCCTCGGACAGAGGAATGAAAAACTGTTTTTT.

In this sample, this clone turned up many times. The J gene is TRBJ1-5, the V gene TRBV2, with D possibly being TRBD1 (6 bases). In germline, CDR1 is SNHLY, CDR2 FYNNEI. The CDR3 is 12 amino acids. V lost 8 bases to trimming and J lost 1 base, with 6 bases between them. The CDR3 protein is CASGQSNQPQHF. For the CDR3, the DNA is TGTGCCAGCGGACAGAGCAATCAGCCCCAGCATTTT. Supplemented by reference TRBV2 and TRBJ1-5, the full variable domain reads EPEVTQTPSHQVTQMGQEVILRCVPISNHLYFYWYRQILGQKVEFLVSFYNNEISEKSEIFDDQFSVERPDGSNFTLKIRSTKLEDSAMYFCASGQSNQPQHFGDGTRLSIL.